The 24 T cell receptor beta chains below come from one sample, sequenced in a study of spatial heterogeneity in lung cancer. Described time point: blood at routine non-recurrence follow-up after resection. Whole RNA, which was extracted from tumor, nontumor lung tissue or frozen PBMC, was sequenced without any cell sorting. Using its own MiXCR run on the 5' RACE reads, TCRdb lists one record per CDR3 protein. Among more than 95,000 distinct CDR3 sequences listed, approximately 12% were seen once. The input for sequencing was PBMCs, taken at follow-up. These receptors were collected from a male donor with early-stage non-small cell lung cancer.

This clonotype occurred many times. The chain uses TRBV15 and TRBJ1-1; D might be TRBD1 (5 bases). V was shortened by 1 base and J by 1 base, with 10 bases between the two germline ends. The CDR3 spans 15 residues. Germline V CDR1 and CDR2: LNHNV, YYDKDF (reference sequence). The CDR3 here is CATSRARGSNTEAFF. CDR3 nucleotides: TGTGCCACCAGCAGAGCTAGGGGATCGAACACTGAAGCTTTCTTT.

The chain recombines TRBV19 with TRBJ1-5; D is possibly TRBD1 (5 bases). Looked up from germline, CDR1 is LNHDA and CDR2 is SQIVND (reference sequence). V gave up 0 bases and J gave up 3 bases, with 9 bases separating them. This CDR3 contains 15 residues. The chain's CDR3 is CASSIDRDPNQPQHF. The CDR3 coding sequence is TGTGCCAGTAGTATAGACCGGGACCCCAATCAGCCCCAGCATTTT.

This clonotype has a count of ten or more. This chain uses TRBV29-1 with TRBJ2-3; D gene ambiguous. In germline, CDR1 is SQVTM, CDR2 ANQGSEA. This CDR3 is 12 amino acids long. Trimming took off 4 bases at V and 8 bases at J, with 13 bases between the two ends. The DNA for the CDR3 is TGCAGCGTTGGCGAAGCTACGGGTACGCAGTATTTT. Protein product: CSVGEATGTQYF.

The CDR3 nucleotides read TGCGCCAGCAGCTCCGGGAGGGGCTACACAGATACGCAGTATTTT. It is translated as CASSSGRGYTDTQYF. The gene calls are TRBV5-1 and TRBJ2-3; 8 nucleotides align to TRBD2. Trimming took 3 bases from V and 2 from J; bases not matched to a gene: 5. The germline gives CDR1 SGHRS, CDR2 YFSETQ. The CDR3 has 15 residues.

This clonotype was observed many times. V is TRBV9 and J is TRBJ2-7; 7 bases fit TRBD1. The CDR3 runs 15 residues. The V and J ends lost 0 bases and 0 bases, in that order; junction bases with no gene match: 3. Per the germline V gene, CDR1 is SGDLS and CDR2 is YYNGEE. The CDR3 DNA follows: TGTGCCAGCAGCGTAGGCCAGGGGGACTCCTACGAGCAGTACTTC. Translating gives CASSVGQGDSYEQYF.

The V gene is TRBV12-3 or TRBV12-4, the J gene TRBJ2-7; D tentatively fits TRBD1 or TRBD2 (5 bases each). This CDR3 comprises 14 residues. Trimming left V 3 bases short and J 2 bases short, with 11 bases between. The CDR3 protein is CASSFGGQAYEQYF. DNA of the CDR3: TGTGCCAGCAGTTTTGGGGGTCAGGCCTACGAGCAGTACTTC.

This clonotype was found a few times. The chain has TRBV20-1 and TRBJ2-5; D is undetermined. In germline, CDR1 is DFQATT, CDR2 SNEGSKA (reference sequence). The CDR3 length is 14 residues. Trimming took off 1 base at V and 5 bases at J, with 14 bases between the two ends. CDR3 DNA sequence: TGCAGTGCTAGAGCCCATCCGCGCAGGGAGACCCAGTACTTC. Protein product: CSARAHPRRETQYF.

A few counts support this clonotype. Compared with germline, one end of the junction differs, possibly owing to a read error. The chain combines TRBV12-3 or TRBV12-4 with TRBJ2-7; D is uncertain. The CDR3 covers 11 residues. The CDR3 here is CASSLGNEQYF. Written as DNA, the CDR3 is TGTGCCAGCAGCTTAGGAAACGAGCAGTACTTC.

This clonotype appeared many times. The V call is TRBV20-1, the J call TRBJ2-7; 8 nucleotides line up with TRBD1. The length of the CDR3 is 15 residues. The V gene end was trimmed by 3 bases and the J gene end by 4 bases; junction bases not matched to a gene: 11. The V gene's germline CDR1 is DFQATT and CDR2 SNEGSKA (reference sequence). The CDR3: CSARAFGTGEYEQYF. In DNA form, the CDR3 reads TGCAGTGCTAGGGCCTTTGGGACAGGAGAATACGAGCAGTACTTC.

The V and J genes are TRBV5-1 and TRBJ2-2; D remains ambiguous. The CDR3 is 17 amino acids. The ends were cut back, 0 bases at V and 0 bases at J, with 12 bases in the middle. Germline V gene sequence: CDR1 SGHRS, CDR2 YFSETQ. This CDR3 is CASSLGGAPTNTGELFF. CDR3 coding DNA: TGCGCCAGCAGCTTGGGAGGCGCGCCCACGAACACCGGGGAGCTGTTTTTT.

J is TRBJ2-7 and V is TRBV18, with TRBD1 as a possible D gene (6 bases). Trimming removed 2 bases at V and 5 bases at J, with 10 bases between. Germline V gene sequence: CDR1 KGHSH, CDR2 LQKENI. This CDR3 contains 13 residues. CDR3 nucleotides: TGTGCCAGCTCACCATGGTCAGGGGACGAGCAGTACTTC. Its protein is CASSPWSGDEQYF.

This clonotype was observed many times. This rearrangement joins TRBV11-2 to TRBJ2-7, with 12 positions matching TRBD2. The germline V gene encodes CDR1 SGHAT and CDR2 FQNNGV. The V gene end was trimmed by 4 bases and the J gene end by 4 bases; junction bases not matched to a gene: 5. This CDR3 is built from 15 residues. The CDR3 spells CASSYATSGGYEQYF. The CDR3 nucleotides read TGTGCCAGCAGCTACGCGACTAGCGGGGGATACGAGCAGTACTTC.

This clonotype was seen many times. V and J are TRBV18 and TRBJ1-6, with a weak D call TRBD1 (5 bases). V lost 5 bases to trimming and J lost 7 bases, with 15 bases between them. The CDR3 extends over 15 amino acids. Germline CDR1 is KGHSH and CDR2 is LQKENI. DNA of the CDR3: TGTGCCAGCTCATTCAAAGGGGAGGGAAATTCACCCCTCCACTTT. It codes for CASSFKGEGNSPLHF.

In this sample, this clonotype turned up a few times. The chain carries TRBV10-3 and TRBJ1-4, with D perhaps matching TRBD1 (5 bases). V lost 7 bases to trimming and J lost 7 bases, with 13 bases between them. The germline CDR1 and CDR2 sequences are ENHRY and SYGVKD. This CDR3 comprises 13 residues. CDR3 DNA sequence: TGTGCCATCAAGAAGGACACAGCTGAAAAACTGTTTTTT. It encodes CAIKKDTAEKLFF.

The chain is built from TRBV25-1 and TRBJ1-6; tentative D call: TRBD1 (6 bases). Germline CDR1 reads MGHDK; CDR2 reads SYGVNS. V was trimmed by 4 bases and J by 6 bases, leaving 13 bases between them. This CDR3 is 15 amino acids long. The CDR3 DNA reads as TGTGCCAGCAGTGCTACAGGGCTTCGTAATTCACCCCTCCACTTT. Its translation is CASSATGLRNSPLHF.

Ten or more counts support this clonotype. The chain uses TRBV5-5 and TRBJ1-5, with D possibly matching TRBD1 (5 bases). Trimming removed 0 bases at V and 9 bases at J, with 7 bases between. The CDR3 totals 12 residues. The germline gives CDR1 SGHKS, CDR2 YYEKEE (reference sequence). The chain's CDR3 is CASSLVRGPQHF. CDR3 nucleotides: TGTGCCAGCAGCTTGGTTAGGGGGCCCCAGCATTTT.

This clonotype was observed a few times. V is TRBV9 and J is TRBJ1-2; 9 bases match TRBD1. J gave up 4 bases and V 3 bases, and 4 bases lay outside the gene matches. This CDR3 contains 14 residues. Per the germline V gene, CDR1 is SGDLS and CDR2 is YYNGEE. As DNA, the CDR3 is TGTGCCAGCAGCGCTACAGGGGGCGTCTATGGCTACACCTTC. This sequence encodes CASSATGGVYGYTF.

This clonotype was counted ten times or more. This sequence joins TRBV25-1 and TRBJ1-2; weak D call: TRBD1 (5 bases). The CDR3 has 11 residues. The germline gives CDR1 MGHDK, CDR2 SYGVNS. V shed 4 bases and J shed 13 bases, with 13 bases lying between them. CDR3 DNA: TGTGCCAGCAGTGCAACGGGACCCCGCACCTTC. Amino acid sequence: CASSATGPRTF.

In this sample, this clonotype turned up many times. The V and J genes are TRBV3-1 and TRBJ1-1; 10 nucleotides align to TRBD1. Germline V gene data show CDR1 as LGHDT and CDR2 as YNNKEL (reference sequence). CDR3 length equals 15 residues. The ends lost 5 bases at V and 4 bases at J; junction bases unmatched: 7. Written as DNA, the CDR3 is TGTGCCAGCAGCGTCAGACAGGGGGCATCCACTGAAGCTTTCTTT. It encodes CASSVRQGASTEAFF.

This clonotype was detected a few times. The rearrangement joins TRBV6-1 to TRBJ2-1; a weak D match, TRBD2 (6 bases). V was trimmed by 6 bases and J by 0 bases, leaving 21 bases between them. This CDR3 has 18 residues. CDR1 is MNHNS, CDR2 SASEGT, per germline. The CDR3 loop is CASRNPGAGLSSYNEQFF. The DNA of the CDR3 is TGTGCCAGCAGGAACCCTGGGGCGGGACTCAGCTCCTACAATGAGCAGTTCTTC.

V is TRBV6-5 and J is TRBJ1-6, with 7 positions matching TRBD1. V lost 7 bases to trimming and J lost 10 bases; unmatched junction nucleotides: 7. The CDR3 spans 13 residues. The germline CDR1 and CDR2 sequences are MNHEY and SVGAGI. Written as DNA, the CDR3 is TGTGCCAGCATGACAGGGACCTTCTCACCCCTCCACTTT. Protein: CASMTGTFSPLHF.

This clonotype has only a few counts. CDR3 sequence reads: CASSRGRGGTGANVLTF. As DNA, the CDR3 is TGCGCCAGCAGCCGTGGCAGGGGTGGTACTGGGGCCAACGTCCTGACTTTC. The chain joins TRBV4-1 to TRBJ2-6; TRBD1 might be the D (6 bases). CDR3 length equals 17 residues. Trimming removed 4 bases at V and 2 bases at J, with 15 bases between. The germline V gene has CDR1 MGHRA and CDR2 YSYEKL.

This chain connects TRBV11-2 to TRBJ1-6; D is undetermined. CDR1 is SGHAT, CDR2 FQNNGV, per germline. The CDR3 covers 15 residues. Trimming took 6 bases from V and 2 from J, leaving 11 bases between them. CDR3 in DNA: TGTGCCAGCAGGCCGGGGTCCACCTATAATTCACCCCTCCACTTT. It encodes CASRPGSTYNSPLHF.

This clonotype was detected ten times or more. The chain couples TRBV19 to TRBJ2-5; D not resolved. CDR3 length: 11 amino acids. Trimming left V 5 bases short and J 7 bases short, with 8 bases between. Per germline, CDR1 LNHDA and CDR2 SQIVND (reference sequence). As DNA, the CDR3 is TGTGCCAGTAGTGCCGGCGGGACCCAGTACTTC. Translating it yields CASSAGGTQYF.